The 27 T cell receptor beta chains given below trace back to one sample, sequenced in a study of vaccination and CD4 T cells after COVID-19. Their antigens are not known. The assay that was used to sequence DNA from cultured CD4+ T cells was the Oncomine TCR Beta short-read assay. MiXCR, run by TCRdb on the PCR reads, gives a single entry per CDR3 protein. The sample holds about 19,000 distinct CDR3 sequences, about 52% seen once. Treatment of the sample: roughly ten-day PBMC culture with coronavirus spike peptide pools or control peptides (ViraFEST assay). Sequenced material: CD4+ T cells from blood, cultured in vitro. These receptors all come from a human donor who had recovered from COVID-19.

J is TRBJ2-7 and V is TRBV12-3 or TRBV12-4; D ambiguous. This CDR3 is 13 amino acids long. Between the trimmed V and J ends, which lost 2 bases and 5 bases, there was a span of 10 bases. CDR3 protein: CASSLSQTHEQYF. The DNA for the CDR3 is TGTGCCAGCAGTTTAAGCCAGACCCACGAGCAGTACTTC.

The V gene is TRBV7-9, the J gene TRBJ2-3; D might be TRBD2 (6 bases). The V gene lost 2 bases and the J gene lost 2 bases, with 14 bases spanning the gap. Germline V lookup: CDR1 SEHNR, CDR2 FQNEAQ (reference sequence). The CDR3 covers 16 residues. The CDR3 DNA reads as TGTGCCAGCAGCTTAATTGGGTGGGGGGTCACAGATACGCAGTATTTT. This gives the protein CASSLIGWGVTDTQYF.

This clonotype was found a few times. The chain carries TRBV20-1 and TRBJ2-5, with 12 bases matching TRBD2. With V trimmed by 1 base and J by 3 bases, 9 bases remained unmatched. Germline CDR1 and CDR2: DFQATT and SNEGSKA (reference sequence). This CDR3 region has 17 residues. In nucleotides, the CDR3 is TGCAGTGCTAGAGGCGGACTAGCGGGGTCGACGGAAGAGACCCAGTACTTC. Its protein product is CSARGGLAGSTEETQYF.

This clonotype has just a few counts. The rearrangement links TRBV4-2 to TRBJ2-7, with D perhaps matching TRBD1 or TRBD2 (5 bases each). There are 13 residues in the CDR3. The ends were cut back, 4 bases at V and 3 bases at J, with 10 bases in the middle. Germline V gene lookup returns CDR1 LGHNA and CDR2 YNFKEQ. This chain's CDR3 is CASSPGTDYEQYF. The CDR3 region has the DNA TGTGCCAGCAGCCCCGGGACGGACTACGAGCAGTACTTC.

CDR3 in amino acids: CASSLGTSETYEQYF. CDR3 nucleotide sequence: TGTGCCAGCAGCCTCGGGACTAGCGAGACCTACGAGCAGTACTTC. The chain has TRBV7-8 and TRBJ2-7, with 10 bases lining up with TRBD2. Losses at the gene ends were 5 bases for V and 2 bases for J; bases not matched to a gene: 6. The CDR3 is 15 residues long. CDR1 is SGHVS and CDR2 is FQNEAQ in the germline V gene.

This clonotype turned up a few times. V usage is TRBV12-5 and J usage is TRBJ2-1; D ambiguous. Germline CDR1 reads LGHNT; CDR2 reads FRNRAP. The CDR3 totals 15 residues. Trimming removed 0 bases at V and 4 bases at J, with 10 bases between. CDR3 sequence reads: CASGLVGNSYNEQFF. The CDR3, as DNA: TGTGCTAGTGGTTTGGTAGGTAACAGTTACAATGAGCAGTTCTTC.

The CDR3 here is CASSFPGTSGSETQYF. CDR3 DNA sequence: TGTGCCAGCAGTTTCCCCGGGACTAGCGGGAGTGAGACCCAGTACTTC. This chain links TRBV28 with TRBJ2-5; TRBD2 matches at 14 bases. Germline loops: CDR1 MDHEN, CDR2 SYDVKM. Trimming cost V 3 bases and J 5 bases; bases outside gene matches: 5. The CDR3 loop spans 16 amino acids.

Only a few counts were recorded for this clonotype. The chain combines TRBV7-2 with TRBJ2-5; weak D call: TRBD1 (6 bases). Germline values: CDR1 SGHTA, CDR2 FQGNSA. Trimming shortened V by 7 bases and J by 1 base, and 16 bases separated the two germline ends. The CDR3 length is 15 residues. DNA for the CDR3: TGTGCCAGCACCGTGATGGGGGCGACCCAAGAGACCCAGTACTTC. Residues: CASTVMGATQETQYF.

The chain employs TRBV6-5 and TRBJ1-1, with no clear D. V gave up 0 bases and J gave up 0 bases, with 8 bases separating them. Germline V gene data show CDR1 as MNHEY and CDR2 as SVGAGI. This CDR3 spans 15 amino acids. The CDR3 loop is CASSYSTVMNTEAFF. In nucleotides, the CDR3 is TGTGCCAGCAGTTACTCGACCGTTATGAACACTGAAGCTTTCTTT.

This chain connects TRBV20-1 to TRBJ2-7, with 11 positions matching TRBD2. The CDR3 sequence is 14 residues long. Germline CDR1 and CDR2: DFQATT and SNEGSKA (reference sequence). With 3 bases clipped from V and 2 bases from J, the junction kept 3 bases outside the gene matches. CDR3 nucleotides: TGCAGTGCTAGGAGACTAGCGGGACCCTACGAGCAGTACTTC. It encodes CSARRLAGPYEQYF.

The chain employs TRBV7-2 and TRBJ2-5; 7 bases match TRBD2. Per the germline V gene, CDR1 is SGHTA and CDR2 is FQGNSA. The CDR3 extends over 20 amino acids. Unmatched junction bases numbered 20, after V lost 2 bases and J lost 2 bases. CDR3 nucleotide sequence: TGTGCCAGCAGCTTATGGGGGTCGGGGGGAGGTCCCCCCCAACAAGAGACCCAGTACTTC. It specifies CASSLWGSGGGPPQQETQYF.

The gene calls are TRBV7-6 and TRBJ2-5; maybe TRBD1 (5 bases). Trimming removed 4 bases at V and 2 bases at J, with 17 bases between. The CDR3 spans 16 residues. CDR1 and CDR2 from the germline V gene are SGHVS and FNYEAQ. CDR3 sequence: CASSSGAPTTQETQYF. The CDR3 DNA follows: TGTGCCAGCAGCTCTGGGGCCCCTACAACTCAAGAGACCCAGTACTTC.

The J gene is TRBJ1-1, the V gene TRBV19; D is undetermined. CDR3 length: 14 residues. V dropped 2 bases and J dropped 2 bases, with 9 bases sitting between them. The V gene's germline CDR1 is LNHDA and CDR2 SQIVND (reference sequence). The CDR3 loop reads CASSISGINTEAFF. The CDR3 DNA sequence: TGTGCCAGTAGTATATCGGGAATAAACACTGAAGCTTTCTTT.

The chain couples TRBV7-2 to TRBJ2-3; 7 bases line up with TRBD2. The J segment lost 2 bases and the V segment lost 5 bases, leaving 4 bases of the junction unmatched. The CDR3 has 14 amino acids. The V gene's germline CDR1 is SGHTA and CDR2 FQGNSA. CDR3 DNA: TGTGCCAGCAGCCCCGGACTAGACACAGATACGCAGTATTTT. Its protein is CASSPGLDTDTQYF. Using reference TRBV7-2 and TRBJ2-3 for the parts outside the CDR3, the full variable domain is GAGVSQSPSNKVTEKGKDVELRCDPISGHTALYWYRQSLGQGLEFLIYFQGNSAPDKSGLPSDRFSAERTGGSVSTLTIQRTQQEDSAVYLCASSPGLDTDTQYFGPGTRLTVL.

The V gene is TRBV7-2, the J gene TRBJ1-5; tentative D call: TRBD1 (5 bases). The CDR3 totals 17 residues. The V gene's germline CDR1 is SGHTA and CDR2 FQGNSA. V was pared by 3 bases and J by 5 bases, with 20 bases between. The CDR3 nucleotides are TGTGCCAGCAGCTTCCACCATAGCGGGTTGGGACATCAGCCCCAGCATTTT. Its protein product is CASSFHHSGLGHQPQHF.

The chain recombines TRBV4-2 with TRBJ2-3; TRBD2 aligns across 8 bases. Germline loops: CDR1 LGHNA, CDR2 YNFKEQ. The CDR3 spans 15 residues. Trimming took 4 bases from V and 2 from J; bases not matched to a gene: 5. Written as DNA, the CDR3 is TGTGCCAGCAGCCTACCGGGACTAGACACAGATACGCAGTATTTT. It is translated as CASSLPGLDTDTQYF.

This clonotype has a single count. This chain links TRBV19 with TRBJ1-1; TRBD1 aligns across 8 bases. CDR3 length: 14 residues. V shed 6 bases and J 5 bases; nucleotides not matched to a gene: 8. Germline V lookup: CDR1 LNHDA, CDR2 SQIVND (reference sequence). As DNA, the CDR3 is TGTGCCAGTAGCATCGGACAGGGATGGACTGAAGCTTTCTTT. Its translation: CASSIGQGWTEAFF.

A few counts support this clonotype. This chain connects TRBV6-1 to TRBJ1-1, with TRBD1 matching 7 bases. This CDR3 has 14 amino acids. Per the germline V gene, CDR1 is MNHNS and CDR2 is SASEGT. The V gene end was trimmed by 2 bases and the J gene end by 1 base; junction bases not matched to a gene: 1. For the CDR3, the DNA is TGTGCCAGCAGTGAAACAGGGGAGAACACTGAAGCTTTCTTT. This sequence encodes CASSETGENTEAFF.

This chain uses TRBV28 with TRBJ1-2, with D uncertain. V lost 6 bases to trimming and J lost 4 bases, with 18 bases between them. The germline V gene encodes CDR1 MDHEN and CDR2 SYDVKM. The CDR3 length is 15 residues. DNA for the CDR3: TGTGCCAGCAGGGCCCCGGAAAGACCCCTCTATGGCTACACCTTC. Its protein is CASRAPERPLYGYTF.

The chain joins TRBV29-1 to TRBJ2-7, with TRBD2 matching 7 bases. CDR1 and CDR2 (germline): SQVTM, ANQGSEA. The junction had 5 bases not matched to a gene; V was cut back by 3 bases and J by 0 bases. The CDR3 consists of 14 residues. CDR3 sequence reads: CSVDLGGGSYEQYF. CDR3 DNA: TGCAGCGTTGACCTGGGCGGGGGCTCCTACGAGCAGTACTTC.

This clonotype was seen a handful of times. The J gene is TRBJ2-1, the V gene TRBV6-2 or TRBV6-3, with 10 bases aligning to TRBD1. Germline-derived CDR1 and CDR2 are MNHEY and SVGEGT. The trim removed 2 bases at V and 7 bases at J, leaving 5 bases unmatched. The CDR3 sequence is 15 residues long. Here the CDR3 DNA reads TGTGCCAGCAGTTACGTTTGGACAGGGGGAAATGAGCAGTTCTTC. Encoded protein: CASSYVWTGGNEQFF.

This chain links TRBV15 with TRBJ1-6, with D possibly TRBD1 on 6 matching bases. The CDR3 length is 16 residues. Germline values: CDR1 LNHNV, CDR2 YYDKDF (reference sequence). Trimming left V 1 base short and J 3 bases short, with 10 bases between. DNA of the CDR3: TGTGCCACCAGCAGAGGGACAGCTCACTATAATTCACCCCTCCACTTT. Translating gives CATSRGTAHYNSPLHF.

The gene calls are TRBV7-2 and TRBJ2-7; TRBD1 matches at 9 bases. V lost 1 base to trimming and J lost 3 bases; unmatched junction nucleotides: 4. The CDR3 is made up of 15 amino acids. Per germline, CDR1 SGHTA and CDR2 FQGNSA. The CDR3 DNA follows: TGTGCCAGCAGCTTAGTTCCGGACAGGGGCTACGAGCAGTACTTC. Translating gives CASSLVPDRGYEQYF.

The chain joins TRBV5-1 to TRBJ1-5; D might be TRBD1 (5 bases). This CDR3 region has 14 residues. Germline V gene data show CDR1 as SGHRS and CDR2 as YFSETQ. The V and J ends lost 2 bases and 6 bases respectively, with 12 bases between them. For the CDR3, the DNA is TGCGCCAGCAGCTTCGACGGGACGGGTCAGCCCCAGCATTTT. Its protein is CASSFDGTGQPQHF.

Note on this clonotype: An end of the junction does not agree with germline; a read error may underlie this. The chain joins TRBV11-3 to TRBJ2-3; D gene uncertain. The CDR3 totals 12 residues. The V gene's germline CDR1 is SGHNT and CDR2 YENEEA. The CDR3 DNA sequence: TGTGCCAGCAGCGCTCGGGTCGATACGCGGTCTTTT. It codes for CASSARVDTRSF.

The rearrangement joins TRBV5-1 to TRBJ1-5; a possible D gene is TRBD1 (6 bases). Trimming left V 3 bases short and J 4 bases short, with 17 bases between. There are 16 residues in the CDR3. Germline CDR1 SGHRS, CDR2 YFSETQ. As DNA, the CDR3 is TGCGCCAGCAGCTCGAGAACGTGGGACATTAATCAGCCCCAGCATTTT. Its translation is CASSSRTWDINQPQHF.

This chain joins TRBV15 and TRBJ2-5; D is perhaps TRBD1 or TRBD2 (5 bases each). The CDR3 is made up of 13 amino acids. V was shortened by 7 bases and J by 5 bases, with 14 bases between the two germline ends. Germline-derived CDR1 and CDR2 are LNHNV and YYDKDF (reference sequence). The CDR3 sequence is CATTRGNRETQYF. The CDR3 region has the DNA TGTGCCACCACGAGGGGTAATAGGGAGACCCAGTACTTC.